This T cell receptor (beta chain) stems from a study of shared clonotypes between healthy human individuals. Per the study methods: Sequence data from immunoSEQ were junction-only and lacked quality scores; consequently, filtering differed. TCRdb's copy holds only in-frame clones and misses some; the assay was immunoSEQ multiplex PCR. V and J calls and clone size are copied from that table; D and trimming were computed from the DNA. The sample has about 2,200,000 clones; about 92% are singletons. This CDR3 comprises 15 residues. Germline V gene sequence: CDR1 LNHDA, CDR2 SQIVND (reference sequence). The V gene lost 0 bases and the J gene lost 0 bases, with 6 bases spanning the gap. This clone was detected a few times. Its antigen is currently unknown. Study-wide results and caveats: Rarefaction gave evidence that sorted-subset sequencing remained incomplete despite large depth. Generation probabilities were higher for clonotypes shared across all four sorted-subset donors than for unshared ones.

CD45RO-negative CD8 cells positively selected for CCR7 made up the naive population, which excluded terminally differentiated effector memory CD45RA+ cells. V and J are TRBV19 and TRBJ1-3, with D unresolved. The sample taken for sequencing was naive CD8+ T cells from PBMCs. The source of this sequence is a man aged 18 to 29 in good health. Some clones in this sample may be carry-over from other donors' samples. Here the CDR3 DNA reads TGTGCCAGTAGTATAGATCCAAGCTCTGGAAACACCATATATTTT. It yields the protein CASSIDPSSGNTIYF.